This T cell receptor (beta chain) came from a study of PD-L1 blockade in urothelial cancer. Looking at the study overall: Patients' atezolizumab regimen, 1,200 mg intravenously every 3 weeks, began around 2014.

Locally advanced or metastatic urothelial carcinoma affected all patients. This CDR3 comprises 15 residues. Looked up from germline, CDR1 is SGHTA and CDR2 is FQGNSA. V was cut by 0 bases and J by 7 bases, with 15 bases left in between. TCRdb keeps only in-frame clones here, not all; method: immunoSEQ multiplex PCR. The sample comprises 85,000 to 100,000 clones, more than 85% of which are singletons, and 8% to 9.5% rests with the top ten. This chain links TRBV7-2 with TRBJ1-2, with D perhaps TRBD1 (6 bases). The sequencing used PBMCs, collected around atezolizumab (anti-PD-L1) treatment. The TCR was taken from a man between 60 and 75 years old with urothelial cancer. The CDR3 region is CASSLAQQGIIGYTF. Written as DNA, the CDR3 is TGTGCCAGCAGCTTAGCTCAACAGGGTATAATTGGCTACACCTTC. Complete variable domain (other parts from reference TRBV7-2 and TRBJ1-2): GAGVSQSPSNKVTEKGKDVELRCDPISGHTALYWYRQSLGQGLEFLIYFQGNSAPDKSGLPSDRFSAERTGGSVSTLTIQRTQQEDSAVYLCASSLAQQGIIGYTFGSGTRLTVV.